These 30 T cell receptor beta chains originate from one sample sequenced in a study of blood T cell repertoires in COVID-19. Method: immunoSEQ multiplex PCR; TCRdb's copy keeps in-frame clones and lacks some. The data contain about 97,000 clones, 90% to 95% of them seen just once; the ten biggest clones take up approximately 15%. Input material: peripheral blood. The receptors stem from a man aged 45-60 years with acute or convalescent COVID-19.

The chain joins TRBV13 to TRBJ2-7; TRBD2 aligns across 10 bases. The V segment lost 5 bases and the J segment 2 bases; nucleotides outside the gene matches: 6. The CDR3 spans 15 residues. CDR1 is PRHDT, CDR2 FYEKMQ, per germline (reference sequence). As DNA, the CDR3 is TGTGCCAGCAGCCCCCGACTAGCGGGTCCCTACGAGCAGTACTTC. It specifies CASSPRLAGPYEQYF.

This clone was picked up a small number of times. The chain uses TRBV19 and TRBJ2-6; D is undetermined. The CDR3 runs to 14 residues. The ends were cut back, 8 bases at V and 4 bases at J, with 12 bases in the middle. Looked up from germline, CDR1 is LNHDA and CDR2 is SQIVND (reference sequence). CDR3 sequence: CASRLELGANVLTF. CDR3 bases: TGTGCCAGTCGATTGGAGTTAGGGGCCAACGTCCTGACTTTC.

The V call is TRBV6-5, the J call TRBJ2-1, with D hard to call. V lost 6 bases and J lost 5, with 11 bases in between. The germline V gene has CDR1 MNHEY and CDR2 SVGAGI. The CDR3 spans 13 residues. DNA for the CDR3: TGTGCCAGCAGCCCACGACTCAACAATGAGCAGTTCTTC. This sequence encodes CASSPRLNNEQFF.

The rearrangement joins TRBV6-5 to TRBJ2-7, with TRBD1 matching over 10 bases. Germline lookup yields CDR1 MNHEY and CDR2 SVGAGI. The CDR3 has 13 residues. Trimming at V came to 6 bases and at J to 7 bases, leaving 6 bases not matched to a gene. The CDR3 DNA reads as TGTGCCAGCAGAGGACAGGGGGGGCCTGAGCAGTACTTC. This gives the protein CASRGQGGPEQYF.

The rearrangement links TRBV27 to TRBJ1-2; 7 bases line up with TRBD1. V shed 4 bases and J 4 bases; nucleotides not matched to a gene: 9. Per germline, CDR1 MNHEY and CDR2 SMNVEV (reference sequence). CDR3 size: 15 residues. The CDR3: CASSYSPGGTYGYTF. CDR3 bases: TGTGCCAGCAGTTACTCCCCAGGGGGGACCTATGGCTACACCTTC.

The chain links TRBV7-2 to TRBJ2-6, with 7 bases that match TRBD2. The length of the CDR3 is 17 residues. V was clipped by 4 bases and J by 0 bases; unmatched bases: 6. Germline values: CDR1 SGHTA, CDR2 FQGNSA. The CDR3 loop reads CASSSSGGSSGANVLTF. CDR3 DNA sequence: TGTGCCAGCAGCTCTAGCGGCGGGAGCTCTGGGGCCAACGTCCTGACTTTC.

The rearrangement links TRBV6-4 to TRBJ1-1; 9 bases are shared with TRBD1. CDR1 is MRHNA, CDR2 SNTAGT, per germline. The V gene end was trimmed by 10 bases and the J gene end by 0 bases; junction bases not matched to a gene: 21. The CDR3 is made up of 19 amino acids. CDR3 amino acids: CATTPVSFGTGFMNTEAFF. DNA for the CDR3: TGTGCCACCACTCCGGTTTCGTTCGGGACAGGGTTCATGAACACTGAAGCTTTCTTT.

The rearrangement links TRBV19 to TRBJ2-2, with 9 bases identical to TRBD1. The CDR3 contains 16 residues. Per germline, CDR1 LNHDA and CDR2 SQIVND (reference sequence). Trimming removed 5 bases from V and 5 bases from J; junction bases left unmatched: 9. The CDR3: CASSFLQGARTGELFF. For the CDR3, the DNA is TGTGCCAGTAGTTTTCTACAGGGGGCGCGGACCGGGGAGCTGTTTTTT.

This clone has ten or more counts. The CDR3 is CASTGSESSYEQYF. CDR3 DNA sequence: TGTGCCAGCACCGGATCGGAGAGCTCCTACGAGCAGTACTTC. The V call is TRBV9, the J call TRBJ2-7, with D unresolved. Deletions cut 6 bases from V and 0 bases from J, with 13 bases between. The CDR3 spans 14 residues. Germline CDR1 reads SGDLS; CDR2 reads YYNGEE.

The chain is built from TRBV6-1 and TRBJ2-2; D unresolved. The CDR3 runs to 18 residues. Germline V lookup: CDR1 MNHNS, CDR2 SASEGT. Trimming removed 2 bases from V and 0 bases from J, with 16 bases in between. The CDR3 region has the DNA TGTGCCAGCAGTGAACGACCCCTAACAGCCGCGAACACCGGGGAGCTGTTTTTT. Translated: CASSERPLTAANTGELFF.

The chain recombines TRBV27 with TRBJ1-3, with D maybe TRBD1 (5 bases). This CDR3 comprises 15 residues. CDR1 and CDR2 from the germline V gene are MNHEY and SMNVEV (reference sequence). Deletions cut 2 bases from V and 2 bases from J, with 10 bases between. Written as DNA, the CDR3 is TGTGCCAGCAGTTTAATCGGCAGGGCTGGAAACACCATATATTTT. Translating it yields CASSLIGRAGNTIYF.

This chain links TRBV21-1 with TRBJ1-5. TRBV21-1 is flagged as a pseudogene. This CDR3 contains 17 residues. CDR3: CASSKGMRVGSNQPQHF. DNA of the CDR3: TGTGCCAGCAGCAAAGGAATGAGGGTTGGGAGCAATCAGCCCCAGCATTTT.

V and J are TRBV19 and TRBJ1-2; D is possibly TRBD1 (5 bases). With 1 base removed from V and 0 bases from J, the gap between germline ends came to 27 bases. Germline CDR1 and CDR2: LNHDA and SQIVND (reference sequence). CDR3 size: 21 residues. CDR3: CASSIVWGDSYRYTANYGYTF. Written as DNA, the CDR3 is TGTGCCAGTAGTATAGTTTGGGGGGACTCCTATCGATACACGGCTAACTATGGCTACACCTTC.

The genes are TRBV7-2 and TRBJ2-7; 10 bases map to TRBD2. Germline loops: CDR1 SGHTA, CDR2 FQGNSA. V was pared by 2 bases and J by 5 bases, with 6 bases of the junction left unmatched. The CDR3 sequence is 15 residues long. CDR3 DNA: TGTGCCAGCAGCTTAATGGCTAGCGGGGGCCACGAGCAGTACTTC. It codes for CASSLMASGGHEQYF.

The V and J genes are TRBV19 and TRBJ1-1, with a tentative D call TRBD1 (6 bases). This CDR3 has 16 residues. Germline V gives CDR1 LNHDA, CDR2 SQIVND (reference sequence). V was clipped by 3 bases and J by 5 bases, with 19 bases between them. Here the CDR3 reads CASSIRFQGRGTEAFF. The CDR3 DNA sequence: TGTGCCAGTAGTATTCGGTTTCAGGGGAGGGGGACTGAAGCTTTCTTT.

The chain links TRBV7-9 to TRBJ2-5, with D possibly matching TRBD1 (6 bases). V lost 5 bases, J lost 5 bases, and 18 bases lay in between. Germline CDR1 SEHNR, CDR2 FQNEAQ (reference sequence). This CDR3 has 15 amino acids. In DNA form, the CDR3 reads TGTGCCAGCAGCCGAACAGGGCCAAGTCATGAGACCCAGTACTTC. Translated: CASSRTGPSHETQYF.

The chain employs TRBV19 and TRBJ1-1; a possible D gene is TRBD1 (6 bases). Looked up from germline, CDR1 is LNHDA and CDR2 is SQIVND (reference sequence). CDR3 length: 14 residues. The V end was cut by 5 bases, the J end by 1 base, with 11 bases between. CDR3 loop: CASSARQENTEAFF. The CDR3 region has the DNA TGTGCCAGTAGTGCCCGACAGGAGAACACTGAAGCTTTCTTT.

This clone was observed a single time. This chain links TRBV20-1 with TRBJ1-5, with a tentative D call TRBD1 (6 bases). The V end lost 6 bases, the J end lost 0 bases, and 24 bases lay between the germline ends. CDR3 size: 18 residues. Germline values: CDR1 DFQATT, CDR2 SNEGSKA (reference sequence). This CDR3 reads CSASLQGRLGYSNQPQHF. CDR3 nucleotides: TGCAGTGCCAGTTTACAGGGACGCCTGGGGTATAGCAATCAGCCCCAGCATTTT.

In this sample, this clone turned up once. The V call is TRBV19, the J call TRBJ2-3, with a possible D match to TRBD2 (5 bases). The ends were cut back, 7 bases at V and 4 bases at J, with 12 bases in the middle. This CDR3 spans 13 amino acids. Per germline, CDR1 LNHDA and CDR2 SQIVND (reference sequence). This CDR3 reads CASTGGVADTQYF. The CDR3 DNA is TGTGCCAGTACTGGAGGTGTGGCAGATACGCAGTATTTT.

This chain connects TRBV9 to TRBJ1-4; 7 bases align to TRBD1. Germline assignment: CDR1 SGDLS and CDR2 YYNGEE. The CDR3 consists of 15 residues. Losses at the gene ends were 3 bases for V and 5 bases for J; bases not matched to a gene: 7. DNA of the CDR3: TGTGCCAGCAGCGCACGCGGGACAGTAAATGAAAAACTGTTTTTT. Residues: CASSARGTVNEKLFF.

The chain joins TRBV3-1 (or the pseudogene TRBV3-2) to TRBJ2-1, with D perhaps TRBD2 (6 bases). Deletions cut 0 bases from V and 9 bases from J, with 21 bases between. The V gene's germline CDR1 is LGHDT and CDR2 YNNKEL (reference sequence). The CDR3 is made up of 17 amino acids. The CDR3 DNA reads as TGTGCCAGCAGCCAAGAGCAGGGCGGGGCCGCCCCCTCTGAGCAGTTCTTC. The encoded protein is CASSQEQGGAAPSEQFF.

The V call is TRBV18, the J call TRBJ1-5, with TRBD1 matching 7 bases. CDR3 length: 14 amino acids. Germline V CDR1 and CDR2: KGHSH, LQKENI. V was clipped by 6 bases and J by 5 bases; unmatched bases: 7. The DNA for the CDR3 is TGTGCCAGCTCGCGACAGGGAAGCGATCAGCCCCAGCATTTT. Protein product: CASSRQGSDQPQHF.

In its sample, this clone was seen a few times. This chain joins TRBV6-1 and TRBJ2-2, with D possibly TRBD1 on 5 matching bases. The V gene's germline CDR1 is MNHNS and CDR2 SASEGT. Between the trimmed V and J ends, which lost 0 bases and 3 bases, there was a span of 17 bases. The CDR3 is made up of 18 amino acids. Here the CDR3 DNA reads TGTGCCAGCAGTGAAGCGCTTCGGACAACCCTAGACACCGGGGAGCTGTTTTTT. The encoded protein is CASSEALRTTLDTGELFF.

The CDR3 bases are TGTGCCACCAGTGATCCTAAAACGTACCAAGAGACCCAGTACTTC. Translated: CATSDPKTYQETQYF. This chain connects TRBV24-1 to TRBJ2-5; unclear D gene. Per the germline V gene, CDR1 is KGHDR and CDR2 is SFDVKD. This CDR3 has 15 amino acids. With 3 bases removed from V and 0 bases from J, the gap between germline ends came to 10 bases.

CDR3 DNA sequence: TGTGCCAGTAGTTACAGGGGTGGTACCGGGGAGCTGTTTTTT. It codes for CASSYRGGTGELFF. The chain combines TRBV19 with TRBJ2-2; 7 positions agree with TRBD1. The CDR3 runs 14 residues. With 5 bases clipped from V and 5 bases from J, the junction kept 5 bases outside the gene matches. The germline CDR1 and CDR2 sequences are LNHDA and SQIVND (reference sequence). The whole variable domain, remainder taken from reference TRBV19 and TRBJ2-2, is DGGITQSPKYLFRKEGQNVTLSCEQNLNHDAMYWYRQDPGQGLRLIYYSQIVNDFQKGDIAEGYSVSREKKESFPLTVTSAQKNPTAFYLCASSYRGGTGELFFGEGSRLTVL.

This chain uses TRBV6-4 with TRBJ1-1; 8 positions agree with TRBD1. The CDR3 spans 12 residues. CDR1 is MRHNA, CDR2 SNTAGT, per germline. Losses at the gene ends were 2 bases for V and 11 bases for J; bases not matched to a gene: 4. The CDR3 loop is CASSDQGAQAFF. The CDR3 DNA sequence: TGTGCCAGCAGTGACCAGGGGGCGCAGGCTTTCTTT.

V usage is TRBV4-2 and J usage is TRBJ1-3, with D perhaps TRBD1 (5 bases). CDR1 is LGHNA and CDR2 is YNFKEQ in the germline V gene. Trimming removed 4 bases at V and 2 bases at J, with 12 bases between. This CDR3 is 15 amino acids long. The CDR3 coding sequence is TGTGCCAGCAGCCCCACAGGTTCACCTGGAAACACCATATATTTT. Translated: CASSPTGSPGNTIYF.

The gene calls are TRBV19 and TRBJ1-3; the match to TRBD1 covers 7 bases. Germline CDR1 LNHDA, CDR2 SQIVND (reference sequence). The CDR3 covers 15 residues. Unmatched junction bases numbered 10, after V lost 7 bases and J lost 4 bases. The CDR3 DNA is TGTGCCAGTAATCCGACAGGGCGGCCGGGAAACACCATATATTTT. This translates into CASNPTGRPGNTIYF. Variable domain in full (rest from reference TRBV19 and TRBJ1-3): DGGITQSPKYLFRKEGQNVTLSCEQNLNHDAMYWYRQDPGQGLRLIYYSQIVNDFQKGDIAEGYSVSREKKESFPLTVTSAQKNPTAFYLCASNPTGRPGNTIYFGEGSWLTVV.

This chain joins TRBV5-1 and TRBJ2-5; 12 nucleotides align to TRBD2. The CDR3 has 16 residues. Germline V gene lookup returns CDR1 SGHRS and CDR2 YFSETQ. The junction had 0 bases not matched to a gene; V was cut back by 0 bases and J by 0 bases. The CDR3 bases are TGCGCCAGCAGCTTGGGACTAGCGGGGGACCAAGAGACCCAGTACTTC. Its protein is CASSLGLAGDQETQYF.

The chain joins TRBV25-1 to TRBJ2-2, with D perhaps TRBD2 (6 bases). The germline V and J ends were trimmed by 4 bases and 5 bases, with 11 bases remaining between them. CDR1 and CDR2 (germline): MGHDK, SYGVNS. The CDR3 contains 14 residues. CDR3 region: CASSVAARTGELFF. DNA for the CDR3: TGTGCCAGCAGTGTAGCGGCACGGACCGGGGAGCTGTTTTTT. Variable domain in full (rest from reference TRBV25-1 and TRBJ2-2): EADIYQTPRYLVIGTGKKITLECSQTMGHDKMYWYQQDPGMELHLIHYSYGVNSTEKGDLSSESTVSRIRTEHFPLTLESARPSHTSQYLCASSVAARTGELFFGEGSRLTVL.